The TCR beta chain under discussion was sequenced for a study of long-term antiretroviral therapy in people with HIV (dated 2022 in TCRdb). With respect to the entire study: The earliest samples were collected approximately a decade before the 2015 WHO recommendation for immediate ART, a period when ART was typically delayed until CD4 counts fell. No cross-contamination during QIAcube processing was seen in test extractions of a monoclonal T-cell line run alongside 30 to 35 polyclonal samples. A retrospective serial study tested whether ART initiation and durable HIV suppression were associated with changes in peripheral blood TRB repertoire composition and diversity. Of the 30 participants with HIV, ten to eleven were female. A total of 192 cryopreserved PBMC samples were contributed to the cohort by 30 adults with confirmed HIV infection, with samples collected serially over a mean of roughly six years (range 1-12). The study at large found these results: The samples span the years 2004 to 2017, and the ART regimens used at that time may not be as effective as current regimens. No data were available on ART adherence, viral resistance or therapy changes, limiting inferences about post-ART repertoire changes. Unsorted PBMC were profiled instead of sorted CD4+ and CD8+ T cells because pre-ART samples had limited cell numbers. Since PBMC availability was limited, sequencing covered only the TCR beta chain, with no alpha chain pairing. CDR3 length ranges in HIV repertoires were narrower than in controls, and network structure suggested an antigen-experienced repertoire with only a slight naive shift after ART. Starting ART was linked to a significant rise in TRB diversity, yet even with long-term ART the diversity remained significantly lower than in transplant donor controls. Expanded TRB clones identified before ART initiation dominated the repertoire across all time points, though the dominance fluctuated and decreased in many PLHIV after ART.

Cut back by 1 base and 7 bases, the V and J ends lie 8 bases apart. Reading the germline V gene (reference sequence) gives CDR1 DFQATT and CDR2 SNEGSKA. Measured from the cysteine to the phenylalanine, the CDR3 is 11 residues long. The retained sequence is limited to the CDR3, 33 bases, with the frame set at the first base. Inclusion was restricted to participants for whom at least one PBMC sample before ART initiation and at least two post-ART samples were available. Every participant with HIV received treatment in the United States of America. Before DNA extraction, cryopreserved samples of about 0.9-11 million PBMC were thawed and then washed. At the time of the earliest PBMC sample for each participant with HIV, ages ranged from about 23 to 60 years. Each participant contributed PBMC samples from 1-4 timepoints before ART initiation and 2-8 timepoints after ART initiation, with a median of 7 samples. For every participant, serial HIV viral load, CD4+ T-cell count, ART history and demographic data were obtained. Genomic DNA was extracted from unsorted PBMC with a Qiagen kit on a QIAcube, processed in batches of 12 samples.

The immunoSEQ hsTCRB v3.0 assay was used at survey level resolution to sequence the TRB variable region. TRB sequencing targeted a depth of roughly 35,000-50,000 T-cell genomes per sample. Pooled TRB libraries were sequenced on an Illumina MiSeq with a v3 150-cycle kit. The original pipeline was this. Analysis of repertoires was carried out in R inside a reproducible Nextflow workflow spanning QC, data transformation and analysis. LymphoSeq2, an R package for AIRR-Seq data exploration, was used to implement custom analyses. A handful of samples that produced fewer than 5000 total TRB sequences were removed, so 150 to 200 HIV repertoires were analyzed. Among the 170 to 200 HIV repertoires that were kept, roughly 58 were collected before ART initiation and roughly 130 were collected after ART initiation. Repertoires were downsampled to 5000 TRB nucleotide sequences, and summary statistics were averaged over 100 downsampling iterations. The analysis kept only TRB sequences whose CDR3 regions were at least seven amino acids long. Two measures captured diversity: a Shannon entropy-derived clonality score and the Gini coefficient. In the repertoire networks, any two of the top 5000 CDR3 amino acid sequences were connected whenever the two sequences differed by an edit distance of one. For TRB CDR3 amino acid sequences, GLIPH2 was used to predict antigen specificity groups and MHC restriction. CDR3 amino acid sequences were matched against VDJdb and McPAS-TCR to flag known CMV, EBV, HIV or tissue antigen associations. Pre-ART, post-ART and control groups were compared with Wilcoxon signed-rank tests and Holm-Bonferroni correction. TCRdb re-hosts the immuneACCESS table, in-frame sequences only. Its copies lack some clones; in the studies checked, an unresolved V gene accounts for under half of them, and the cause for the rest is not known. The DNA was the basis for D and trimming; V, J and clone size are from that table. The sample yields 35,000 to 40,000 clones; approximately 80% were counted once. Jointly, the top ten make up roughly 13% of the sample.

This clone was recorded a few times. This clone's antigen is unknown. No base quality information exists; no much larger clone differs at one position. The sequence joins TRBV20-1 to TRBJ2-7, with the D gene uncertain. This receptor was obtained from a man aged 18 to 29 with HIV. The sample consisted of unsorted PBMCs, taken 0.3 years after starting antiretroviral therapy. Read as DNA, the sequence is TGCAGTGCTAGAGCCCTGGGAGAGCAGTACTTC. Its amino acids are CSARALGEQYF.